Below, 25 T cell receptor beta chains from the same sample are listed, as sequenced in a study of cytomegalovirus exposure and HLA in healthy donors. Primers included in the PCR were 60 Vbeta and 13 Jbeta primers. Clones were read by immunoSEQ multiplex PCR, and TCRdb kept only the in-frame ones, dropping some. This sample has about 160,000 clones, with 80% found just once. Sequencing was performed on PBMCs. Every receptor here comes from a man between 18 and 35 years old in good health and CMV-seropositive.

J is TRBJ2-1 and V is TRBV29-1; D unresolved. The CDR3 extends over 13 amino acids. CDR1 is SQVTM and CDR2 is ANQGSEA in the germline V gene. V lost 6 bases, J lost 6 bases, and 15 bases lay in between. CDR3 bases: TGCAGCGTGCGAGGCGGTGTTTCCAATGAGCAGTTCTTC. Translated: CSVRGGVSNEQFF.

This rearrangement joins TRBV4-1 to TRBJ2-5; 7 nucleotides align to TRBD2. Trimming removed 4 bases from V and 5 bases from J; junction bases left unmatched: 7. CDR1 is MGHRA, CDR2 YSYEKL, per germline. The CDR3 is 14 amino acids. CDR3: CASSPIAGDETQYF. The DNA of the CDR3 is TGCGCCAGCAGCCCGATAGCGGGTGACGAGACCCAGTACTTC.

This sequence joins TRBV29-1 and TRBJ1-2; D is unresolved. The germline V gene encodes CDR1 SQVTM and CDR2 ANQGSEA. The CDR3 totals 14 residues. V gave up 3 bases and J gave up 5 bases, with 16 bases separating them. The CDR3 DNA follows: TGCAGCGTTGATGGTTCGGGGATTGGGTATGGCTACACCTTC. This encodes CSVDGSGIGYGYTF.

The V and J genes are TRBV27 and TRBJ1-1; D gene uncertain. CDR1 and CDR2 from the germline V gene are MNHEY and SMNVEV (reference sequence). Trimming took off 6 bases at V and 1 base at J, with 12 bases between the two ends. This CDR3 has 14 amino acids. CDR3 DNA sequence: TGTGCCAGCAGGGAACCGGGTTGGAACACTGAAGCTTTCTTT. It encodes CASREPGWNTEAFF.

The chain uses TRBV4-1 and TRBJ1-4, with D maybe TRBD1 (5 bases). V gave up 2 bases and J gave up 4 bases, with 11 bases separating them. The CDR3 length is 15 residues. Germline V CDR1 and CDR2: MGHRA, YSYEKL. The CDR3 DNA reads TGCGCCAGCAGCCAACCCCTGGGGGGTAATGAAAAACTGTTTTTT. Protein sequence: CASSQPLGGNEKLFF.

The V gene is TRBV5-1, the J gene TRBJ2-1; TRBD2 aligns across 11 bases. Germline V CDR1 and CDR2: SGHRS, YFSETQ. Trimming at V came to 4 bases and at J to 3 bases, leaving 3 bases not matched to a gene. This CDR3 has 15 residues. Here the CDR3 DNA reads TGCGCCAGCAGCCAAGGGACTAGCGGCTACAATGAGCAGTTCTTC. Translation gives CASSQGTSGYNEQFF.

V and J are TRBV4-3 and TRBJ1-4; no firm D call. Germline V gene sequence: CDR1 LGHNA, CDR2 YSLEER. Trimming removed 4 bases at V and 4 bases at J, with 16 bases between. The CDR3 is 16 residues long. The CDR3 is CASSPGEWQNNEKLFF. CDR3 in DNA: TGCGCCAGCAGCCCCGGGGAATGGCAGAATAATGAAAAACTGTTTTTT.

The rearrangement uses TRBV20-1 and TRBJ2-7; D remains unclear. Trimming pared 3 bases from V and 6 bases from J, leaving 9 bases between. CDR1 DFQATT and CDR2 SNEGSKA come from the germline V gene (reference sequence). This CDR3 spans 11 amino acids. The CDR3 nucleotides are TGCAGTGCTAGCCTAAACGCCGAGCAGTACTTC. Residues: CSASLNAEQYF.

This clone was detected once. The gene calls are TRBV11-3 and TRBJ2-1; 12 positions match TRBD2. The CDR3 loop spans 16 amino acids. Germline loops: CDR1 SGHNT, CDR2 YENEEA. V lost 4 bases and J lost 3; bases outside the gene matches: 4. In DNA, the CDR3 is TGTGCCAGCAGCTCTTGGACTAGCGGGAACTACAATGAGCAGTTCTTC. Amino acids: CASSSWTSGNYNEQFF.

This chain joins TRBV2 and TRBJ2-2, with D perhaps TRBD1 (5 bases). The CDR3 consists of 15 residues. From germline, CDR1 is SNHLY and CDR2 FYNNEI. V dropped 6 bases and J dropped 4 bases, with 15 bases sitting between them. CDR3 region: CASSALDTVTGELFF. CDR3 nucleotide sequence: TGTGCCAGCAGCGCTTTGGACACGGTCACCGGGGAGCTGTTTTTT.

The chain recombines TRBV14 with TRBJ1-2, with 12 bases fitting TRBD1. The CDR3 length is 15 residues. Germline loops: CDR1 SGHDN, CDR2 FVKESK. V was clipped by 3 bases and J by 8 bases; unmatched bases: 7. The chain's CDR3 is CASSHLGQGAYGYTF. The CDR3 coding sequence is TGTGCCAGCAGCCACCTGGGACAGGGGGCATACGGCTACACCTTC.

The chain combines TRBV9 with TRBJ1-2; 7 nucleotides agree with TRBD1. Trimming at V came to 3 bases and at J to 4 bases, leaving 6 bases not matched to a gene. Germline V gene sequence: CDR1 SGDLS, CDR2 YYNGEE. This CDR3 has 14 amino acids. CDR3 DNA: TGTGCCAGCAGCGGACAGGGAGGACCCTATGGCTACACCTTC. Its translation is CASSGQGGPYGYTF.

This chain links TRBV6-5 with TRBJ1-5, with 7 bases lining up with TRBD1. CDR3 size: 15 residues. Germline CDR1 and CDR2: MNHEY and SVGAGI. With 5 bases clipped from V and 2 bases from J, the junction kept 6 bases outside the gene matches. This CDR3 reads CASSPQGGRNQPQHF. The DNA of the CDR3 is TGTGCCAGCAGTCCCCAAGGGGGCCGCAATCAGCCCCAGCATTTT.

The chain uses TRBV11-2 and TRBJ2-5; 10 bases align to TRBD1. The J call may not be correct, given that the DNA end is closer to TRBJ2-7. Germline V gene sequence: CDR1 SGHAT, CDR2 FQNNGV. CDR3 length: 14 amino acids. CDR3 sequence: CASSFDRGLYEQYF. DNA for the CDR3: TGTGCCAGCAGCTTCGACAGGGGGCTGTACGAGCAGTACTTC.

CDR3 sequence: CASSVDSGEKLFF. The DNA of the CDR3 is TGTGCCAGCAGCGTAGACTCGGGTGAAAAACTGTTTTTT. The rearrangement links TRBV9 to TRBJ1-4; D remains unclear. V was shortened by 0 bases and J by 7 bases, with 7 bases between the two germline ends. This CDR3 has 13 residues. CDR1 is SGDLS and CDR2 is YYNGEE in the germline V gene. The full variable domain, in which reference TRBV9 and TRBJ1-4 provide the parts outside the CDR3, is DSGVTQTPKHLITATGQRVTLRCSPRSGDLSVYWYQQSLDQGLQFLIQYYNGEERAKGNILERFSAQQFPDLHSELNLSSLELGDSALYFCASSVDSGEKLFFGSGTQLSVL.

J is TRBJ2-6 and V is TRBV9; maybe TRBD2 (5 bases). The V gene's germline CDR1 is SGDLS and CDR2 YYNGEE. The CDR3 totals 19 residues. Trimming pared 4 bases from V and 0 bases from J, leaving 20 bases between. DNA of the CDR3: TGTGCCAGCAGCCCCCGGCCGGCGGGCCTTAGCTCTGGGGCCAACGTCCTGACTTTC. It encodes CASSPRPAGLSSGANVLTF.

The sample holds a few counts of this clone. The chain recombines TRBV6-5 with TRBJ2-1; 8 nucleotides agree with TRBD1. Germline values: CDR1 MNHEY, CDR2 SVGAGI. Trimming removed 7 bases from V and 3 bases from J; junction bases left unmatched: 2. CDR3 length: 13 residues. The CDR3 bases are TGTGCCAGCATGGGGACAGGCTACAATGAGCAGTTCTTC. It is translated as CASMGTGYNEQFF.

This rearrangement joins TRBV7-9 to TRBJ2-5; 10 positions match TRBD1. The V and J ends lost 4 bases and 4 bases, in that order; junction bases with no gene match: 3. This CDR3 contains 14 residues. Germline V gene lookup returns CDR1 SEHNR and CDR2 FQNEAQ (reference sequence). The CDR3 nucleotides read TGTGCCAGCAGCTCTTGGACAGGGGGAGAGACCCAGTACTTC. Translation gives CASSSWTGGETQYF.

CDR3 nucleotides: TGTGCCAGCAGCCATCCGGGGCTAGCGGGATTCTCTGGGGCCAACGTCCTGACTTTC. Amino acids: CASSHPGLAGFSGANVLTF. V gene TRBV7-8 combines with J gene TRBJ2-6; 9 positions match TRBD2. The CDR3 length is 19 residues. V trimming: 5 bases; J trimming: 0 bases; junction bases outside the gene matches: 11. CDR1 SGHVS and CDR2 FQNEAQ come from the germline V gene. Using reference TRBV7-8 and TRBJ2-6 for the parts outside the CDR3, the full variable domain is GAGVSQSPRYKVAKRGQDVALRCDPISGHVSLFWYQQALGQGPEFLTYFQNEAQLDKSGLPSDRFFAERPEGSVSTLKIQRTQQEDSAVYLCASSHPGLAGFSGANVLTFGAGSRLTVL.

This clone has only a few counts. This chain links TRBV4-1 with TRBJ1-6; D is possibly TRBD1 (6 bases). This CDR3 spans 17 amino acids. The germline CDR1 and CDR2 sequences are MGHRA and YSYEKL. Trimming took off 0 bases at V and 7 bases at J, with 16 bases between the two ends. The CDR3: CASSQDRRGARNSPLHF. The DNA for the CDR3 is TGCGCCAGCAGCCAAGATCGTCGGGGGGCGCGGAATTCACCCCTCCACTTT.

The V and J genes are TRBV6-6 and TRBJ1-1; no firm D call. V gave up 8 bases and J gave up 8 bases, with 9 bases separating them. Per the germline V gene, CDR1 is MNHNY and CDR2 is SVGAGI (reference sequence). The CDR3 length is 10 residues. For the CDR3, the DNA is TGTGCCAGCGGTTCGAGCGAAGCTTTCTTT. Translating it yields CASGSSEAFF.

V is TRBV4-1 and J is TRBJ2-5, with 12 bases aligning to TRBD2. Germline V lookup: CDR1 MGHRA, CDR2 YSYEKL. After removal of 4 bases from V and 5 bases from J, the junction contained 8 bases not matched to a gene. This CDR3 spans 16 amino acids. The CDR3 sequence: CASSLRLAGAGETQYF. CDR3 in DNA: TGCGCCAGCAGCCTAAGACTAGCGGGAGCGGGGGAGACCCAGTACTTC.

The V gene is TRBV9, the J gene TRBJ2-1; D unresolved. The CDR3 has 13 amino acids. The ends were cut back, 2 bases at V and 9 bases at J, with 12 bases in the middle. Germline lookup yields CDR1 SGDLS and CDR2 YYNGEE. This CDR3 reads CASSVSPGGEQFF. The CDR3 DNA is TGTGCCAGCAGCGTTAGCCCCGGCGGTGAGCAGTTCTTC.

The rearrangement uses TRBV15 and TRBJ2-2; no clear D. Germline V lookup: CDR1 LNHNV, CDR2 YYDKDF (reference sequence). V gave up 0 bases and J gave up 6 bases, with 5 bases separating them. CDR3 length: 13 amino acids. DNA of the CDR3: TGTGCCACCAGCAGAGATCCCTCCGGGGAGCTGTTTTTT. Translation: CATSRDPSGELFF.

The rearrangement links TRBV18 to TRBJ1-5; weak D call: TRBD1 (5 bases). Germline CDR1 is KGHSH and CDR2 is LQKENI. V lost 4 bases to trimming and J lost 1 base, with 11 bases between them. The CDR3 has 15 amino acids. CDR3 loop: CASSLLGQSNQPQHF. As DNA, the CDR3 is TGTGCCAGCTCACTACTTGGACAAAGCAATCAGCCCCAGCATTTT. The full variable domain, its missing parts supplied by reference TRBV18 and TRBJ1-5, is NAGVMQNPRHLVRRRGQEARLRCSPMKGHSHVYWYRQLPEEGLKFMVYLQKENIIDESGMPKERFSAEFPKEGPSILRIQQVVRGDSAAYFCASSLLGQSNQPQHFGDGTRLSIL.